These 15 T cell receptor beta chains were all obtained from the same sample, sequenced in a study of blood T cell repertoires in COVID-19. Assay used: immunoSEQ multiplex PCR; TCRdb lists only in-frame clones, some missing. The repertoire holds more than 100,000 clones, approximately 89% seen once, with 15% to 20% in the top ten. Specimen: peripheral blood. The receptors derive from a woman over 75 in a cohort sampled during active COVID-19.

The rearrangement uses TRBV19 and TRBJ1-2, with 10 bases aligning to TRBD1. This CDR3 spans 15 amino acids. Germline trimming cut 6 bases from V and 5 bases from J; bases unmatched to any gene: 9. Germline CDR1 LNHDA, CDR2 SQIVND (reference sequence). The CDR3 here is CASRNSGTGVYGYTF. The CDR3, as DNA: TGTGCCAGTAGAAATTCCGGGACAGGGGTTTATGGCTACACCTTC.

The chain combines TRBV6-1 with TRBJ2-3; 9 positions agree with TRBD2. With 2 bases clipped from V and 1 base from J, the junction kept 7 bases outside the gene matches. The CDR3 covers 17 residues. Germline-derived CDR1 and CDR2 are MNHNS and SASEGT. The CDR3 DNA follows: TGTGCCAGCAGTGAAAATTGGGCTAGCGGGGGCACAGATACGCAGTATTTT. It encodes CASSENWASGGTDTQYF.

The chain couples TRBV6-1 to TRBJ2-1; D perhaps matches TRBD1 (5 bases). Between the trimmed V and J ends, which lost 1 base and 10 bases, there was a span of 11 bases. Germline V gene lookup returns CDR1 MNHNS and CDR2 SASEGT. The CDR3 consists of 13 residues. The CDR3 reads CASSEVLRTEQFF. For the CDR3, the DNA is TGTGCCAGCAGTGAAGTTTTACGGACAGAGCAGTTCTTC.

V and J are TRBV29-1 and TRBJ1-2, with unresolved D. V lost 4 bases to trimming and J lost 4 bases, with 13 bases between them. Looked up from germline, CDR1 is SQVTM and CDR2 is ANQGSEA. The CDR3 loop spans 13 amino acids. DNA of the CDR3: TGCAGCGTTGTGTTGGGAGTTTTCTATGGCTACACCTTC. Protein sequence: CSVVLGVFYGYTF.

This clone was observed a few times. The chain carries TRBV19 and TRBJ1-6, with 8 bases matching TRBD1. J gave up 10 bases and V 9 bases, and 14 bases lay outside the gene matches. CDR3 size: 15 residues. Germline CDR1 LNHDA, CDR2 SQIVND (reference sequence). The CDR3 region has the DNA TGTGCCAGCAAAATTGGGACAGGCAATGAGTCACCCCTCCACTTT. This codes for CASKIGTGNESPLHF.

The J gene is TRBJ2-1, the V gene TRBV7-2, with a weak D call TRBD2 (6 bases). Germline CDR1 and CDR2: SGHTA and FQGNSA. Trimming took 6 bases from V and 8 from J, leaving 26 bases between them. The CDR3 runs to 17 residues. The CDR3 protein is CASSLRPYDRGFDEQFF. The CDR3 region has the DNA TGTGCCAGCAGTCTAAGACCCTACGATCGGGGGTTCGATGAGCAGTTCTTC.

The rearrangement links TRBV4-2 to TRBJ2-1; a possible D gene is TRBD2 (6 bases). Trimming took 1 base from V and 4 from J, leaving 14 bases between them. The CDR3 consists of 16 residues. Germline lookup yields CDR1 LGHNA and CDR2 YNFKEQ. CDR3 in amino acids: CASSQGGGKSYNEQFF. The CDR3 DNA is TGTGCCAGCAGCCAAGGGGGCGGGAAGAGTTACAATGAGCAGTTCTTC.

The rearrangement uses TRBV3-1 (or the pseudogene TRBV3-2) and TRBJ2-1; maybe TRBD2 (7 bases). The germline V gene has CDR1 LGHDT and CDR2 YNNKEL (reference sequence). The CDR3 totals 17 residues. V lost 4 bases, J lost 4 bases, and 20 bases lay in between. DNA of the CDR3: TGTGCCAGCAGCCCTCGGGCGGGGGCCAGCTCGTACAATGAGCAGTTCTTC. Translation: CASSPRAGASSYNEQFF.

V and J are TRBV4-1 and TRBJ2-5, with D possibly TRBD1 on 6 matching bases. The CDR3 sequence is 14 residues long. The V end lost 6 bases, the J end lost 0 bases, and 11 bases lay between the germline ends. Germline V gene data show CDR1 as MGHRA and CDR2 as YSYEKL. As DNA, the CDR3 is TGCGCCAGCAGTTGGGGGCGAGACCAAGAGACCCAGTACTTC. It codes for CASSWGRDQETQYF.

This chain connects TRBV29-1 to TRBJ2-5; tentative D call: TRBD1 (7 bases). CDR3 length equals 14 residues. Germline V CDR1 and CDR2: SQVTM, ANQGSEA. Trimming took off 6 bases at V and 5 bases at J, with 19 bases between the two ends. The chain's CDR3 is CSVVRNRGGETQYF. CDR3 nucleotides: TGCAGCGTGGTTCGCAACAGGGGAGGCGAGACCCAGTACTTC.

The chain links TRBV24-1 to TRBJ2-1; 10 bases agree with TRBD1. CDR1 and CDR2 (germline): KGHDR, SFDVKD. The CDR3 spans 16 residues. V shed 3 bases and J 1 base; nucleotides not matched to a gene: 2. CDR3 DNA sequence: TGTGCCACCAGTGATCGGGACAGGGGATCCTACAATGAGCAGTTCTTC. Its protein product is CATSDRDRGSYNEQFF.

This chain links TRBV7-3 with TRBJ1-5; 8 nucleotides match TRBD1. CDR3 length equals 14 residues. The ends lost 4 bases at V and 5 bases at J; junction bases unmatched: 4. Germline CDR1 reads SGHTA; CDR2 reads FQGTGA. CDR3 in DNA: TGTGCCAGCAGCTCTGGACAGGGTGATCAGCCCCAGCATTTT. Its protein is CASSSGQGDQPQHF.

This chain's CDR3 is CASGPSLRQSTDTQYF. The CDR3 DNA follows: TGCGCCAGCGGGCCTAGCCTTCGACAATCCACAGATACGCAGTATTTT. The rearrangement uses TRBV5-1 and TRBJ2-3; a possible D gene is TRBD2 (5 bases). Germline loops: CDR1 SGHRS, CDR2 YFSETQ. The CDR3 runs to 16 residues. Trimming cost V 7 bases and J 2 bases, with 20 bases left between them.

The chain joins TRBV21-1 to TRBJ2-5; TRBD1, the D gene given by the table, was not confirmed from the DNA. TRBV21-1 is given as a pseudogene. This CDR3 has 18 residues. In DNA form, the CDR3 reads TGTGCCAGCAGCAAAGCATCGACAGGGGGCCGTCCAGGGGAGACCCAGTACTTC. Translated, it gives CASSKASTGGRPGETQYF.

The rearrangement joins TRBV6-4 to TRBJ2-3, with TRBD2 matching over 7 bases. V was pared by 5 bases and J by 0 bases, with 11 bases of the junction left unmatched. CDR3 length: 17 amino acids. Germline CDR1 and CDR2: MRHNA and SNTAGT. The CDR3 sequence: CASSKPRLADSTDTQYF. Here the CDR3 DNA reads TGTGCCAGCAGTAAGCCCCGACTAGCCGATAGCACAGATACGCAGTATTTT.